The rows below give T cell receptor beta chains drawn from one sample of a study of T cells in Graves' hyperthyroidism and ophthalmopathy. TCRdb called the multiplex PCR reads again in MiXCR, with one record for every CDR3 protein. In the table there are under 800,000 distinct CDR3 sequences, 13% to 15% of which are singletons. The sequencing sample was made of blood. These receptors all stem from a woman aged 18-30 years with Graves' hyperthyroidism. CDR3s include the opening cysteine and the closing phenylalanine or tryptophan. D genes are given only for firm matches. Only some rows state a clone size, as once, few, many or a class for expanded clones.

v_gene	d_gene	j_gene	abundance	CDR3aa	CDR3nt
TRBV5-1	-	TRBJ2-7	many	CASSPGREASYEQYF	TGCGCCAGCAGCCCCGGTAGGGAGGCATCCTACGAGCAGTACTTC
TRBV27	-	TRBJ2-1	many	CASSSPGAAQGLHNEQFF	TGTGCCAGCAGTTCCCCGGGGGCGGCGCAGGGGCTTCACAATGAGCAGTTCTTC
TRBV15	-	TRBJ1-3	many	CATSSNLGNTIYF	TGTGCCACCAGCAGCAACCTTGGAAACACCATATATTTT
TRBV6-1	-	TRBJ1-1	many	CASRSGEPVFF	TGTGCCAGCAGGTCAGGGGAACCTGTATTCTTT
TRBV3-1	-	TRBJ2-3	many	CASSQAPGTTDTQYF	TGTGCCAGCAGCCAAGCCCCGGGTACCACAGATACGCAGTATTTT
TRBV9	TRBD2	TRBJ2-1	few	CASSATSGDHSSYNEQFF	TGTGCCAGCAGCGCGACTAGCGGGGACCACAGCTCCTACAATGAGCAGTTCTTC
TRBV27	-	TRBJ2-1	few	CASSLTPGAGQRPYNEQFF	TGTGCCAGCAGTTTAACCCCCGGGGCAGGGCAGAGACCCTACAATGAGCAGTTCTTC
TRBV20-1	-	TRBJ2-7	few	CRIAQGLSSYEQYF	TGCAGGATTGCTCAGGGGTTGAGCTCCTACGAGCAGTACTTC
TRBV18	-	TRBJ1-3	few	CASSQLGVVGNTIYF	TGTGCCAGCTCACAACTCGGTGTTGTTGGAAACACCATATATTTT
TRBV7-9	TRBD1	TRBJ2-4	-	CASSLGYGTGRDIQYF	TGTGCCAGCAGCTTAGGATATGGGACAGGGAGGGACATTCAGTACTTC
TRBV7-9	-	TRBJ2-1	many	CASSLLAQLYNEQFF	TGTGCCAGCAGCTTACTAGCGCAACTCTACAATGAGCAGTTCTTC
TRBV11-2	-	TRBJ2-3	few	CASSLISLERTDTQYF	TGTGCCAGCAGCTTAATCTCACTAGAGAGGACAGATACGCAGTATTTT
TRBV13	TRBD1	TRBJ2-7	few	CASSTWTGGSAYEQYF	TGTGCCAGCAGCACCTGGACAGGGGGCTCAGCCTACGAGCAGTACTTC
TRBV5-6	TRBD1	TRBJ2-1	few	CASSLAGTGYYNEQFF	TGTGCCAGCAGCTTGGCCGGGACAGGGTACTACAATGAGCAGTTCTTC
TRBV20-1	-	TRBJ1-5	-	CSASTQGAGVHHF	TGCAGTGCTAGTACTCAGGGCGCGGGGGTCCACCATTTT
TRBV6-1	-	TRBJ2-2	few	CASRKGGIANTGELFF	TGTGCCAGTCGGAAAGGCGGGATAGCGAACACCGGGGAGCTGTTTTTT
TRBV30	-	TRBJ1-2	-	CAWSAGFNYDYTF	TGTGCCTGGAGCGCAGGATTTAACTATGACTACACCTTC
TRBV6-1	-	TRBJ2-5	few	CASSSIQGFQETQYF	TGTGCCAGCAGTTCGATTCAGGGATTCCAAGAGACCCAGTACTTC
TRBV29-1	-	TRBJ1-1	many	CSVGGEGGRTEAFF	TGCAGCGTTGGTGGAGAGGGGGGAAGGACTGAAGCTTTCTTT
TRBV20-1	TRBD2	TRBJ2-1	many	CSARSGKVYNEQFF	TGCAGTGCTAGAAGCGGGAAAGTCTACAATGAGCAGTTCTTC
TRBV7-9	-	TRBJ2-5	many	CASSLTDSQETQYF	TGTGCCAGCAGCTTAACCGACAGCCAAGAGACCCAGTACTTC
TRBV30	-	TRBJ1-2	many	CAWSVRVRDYTF	TGTGCCTGGAGTGTACGTGTGCGGGACTACACCTTC
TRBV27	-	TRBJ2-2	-	CARELDLMNTGELFF	TGTGCCAGGGAGTTAGACCTTATGAACACCGGGGAGCTGTTTTTT
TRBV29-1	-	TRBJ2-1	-	CSVFGTPEQFF	TGCAGCGTCTTCGGGACTCCTGAGCAGTTCTTC
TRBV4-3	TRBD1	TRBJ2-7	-	CASSQDLKRARTGIYGQYF	TGCGCCAGCAGCCAAGATCTAAAGCGGGCAAGGACAGGGATTTACGGGCAGTACTTC
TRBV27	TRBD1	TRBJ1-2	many	CASTPYGQGGGYTF	TGTGCCAGCACCCCTTATGGACAGGGTGGAGGCTACACCTTC
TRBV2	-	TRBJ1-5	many	CASSVWGPNQPQHF	TGTGCCAGCAGTGTTTGGGGGCCAAATCAGCCCCAGCATTTT
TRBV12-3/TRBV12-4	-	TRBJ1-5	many	CASTMGLPLNQPQHF	TGTGCCAGCACCATGGGACTACCTCTCAATCAGCCCCAGCATTTT
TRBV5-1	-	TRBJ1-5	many	CASSSSGNSNQPQHF	TGCGCCAGCAGTTCCAGTGGAAATAGCAATCAGCCCCAGCATTTT
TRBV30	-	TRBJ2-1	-	CAWSKMYNEQFF	TGTGCCTGGAGTAAGATGTACAATGAGCAGTTCTTC
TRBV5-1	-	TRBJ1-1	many	CASSLQWDLREAFF	TGCGCCAGCAGCTTACAATGGGACCTACGGGAAGCTTTCTTT
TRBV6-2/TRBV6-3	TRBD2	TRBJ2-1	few	CASMVGGRAFAQFF	TGTGCCAGCATGGTTGGCGGGAGGGCCTTCGCTCAGTTCTTC
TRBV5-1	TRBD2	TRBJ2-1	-	CASSQRASGVNEQFF	TGCGCCAGCAGCCAACGGGCTAGCGGGGTGAATGAGCAGTTCTTC
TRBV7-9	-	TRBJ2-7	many	CASSLAGGAYEQYF	TGTGCCAGCAGCTTGGCCGGCGGAGCCTACGAGCAGTACTTC
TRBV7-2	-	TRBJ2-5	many	CASSLRITGRQETQYF	TGTGCCAGCAGCTTAAGGATCACAGGGAGGCAAGAGACCCAGTACTTC
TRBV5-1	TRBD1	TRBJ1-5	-	CASSPDRTDQPQHF	TGCGCCAGCAGCCCGGACAGGACGGATCAGCCCCAGCATTTT
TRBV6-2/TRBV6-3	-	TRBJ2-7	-	CASSYRGGLYEQYF	TGTGCCAGCAGTTACAGAGGGGGTCTCTACGAGCAGTACTTC
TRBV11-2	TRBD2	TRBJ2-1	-	CASSPTSGRGSEQFF	TGTGCCAGCAGCCCGACTAGCGGGAGAGGGAGTGAGCAGTTCTTC
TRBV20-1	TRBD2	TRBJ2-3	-	CSARREGRNTDTQYF	TGCAGTGCTAGGCGGGAGGGCCGGAACACAGATACGCAGTATTTT
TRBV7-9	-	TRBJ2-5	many	CASTTSGKRETQYF	TGTGCCAGCACCACTTCGGGGAAAAGGGAGACCCAGTACTTC
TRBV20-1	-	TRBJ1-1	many	CSAARQALTEAFF	TGCAGTGCTGCCAGACAGGCCCTCACTGAAGCTTTCTTT
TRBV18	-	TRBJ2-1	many	CASSPLRGAYNEQFF	TGTGCCAGCTCACCTCTTAGGGGCGCCTACAATGAGCAGTTCTTC
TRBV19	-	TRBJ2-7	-	CASSMGVGTTQPYEQYF	TGTGCCAGTAGTATGGGCGTTGGGACGACCCAGCCTTACGAGCAGTACTTC
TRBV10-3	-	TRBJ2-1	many	CAISDSIIWSDNSYNEQFF	TGTGCCATCAGTGATTCTATTATCTGGTCTGACAACTCCTACAATGAGCAGTTCTTC